Presented here are 28 T cell receptor beta chains from one specimen sequenced in a study of cytomegalovirus exposure and HLA in healthy donors. 13 Jbeta primers and 60 Vbeta primers were used for the PCR. Sequencing used immunoSEQ multiplex PCR; TCRdb keeps in-frame clones, though not all of them. The table lists roughly 290,000 clones, about 90% of them singletons. Sequenced material: PBMCs. The receptors derive from a woman under 30 in good health and CMV-seronegative.

This chain links TRBV18 with TRBJ1-3, with 7 bases fitting TRBD1. The germline gives CDR1 KGHSH, CDR2 LQKENI. This CDR3 contains 16 residues. With 4 bases clipped from V and 0 bases from J, the junction kept 6 bases outside the gene matches. Here the CDR3 DNA reads TGTGCCAGCTCACGCGGACAGGTACCCTCTGGAAACACCATATATTTT. Its translation: CASSRGQVPSGNTIYF.

This clone was found a few times. Different DNA sequences within this sample yield the same CDR3. This chain links TRBV5-1 with TRBJ1-1, with D possibly being TRBD1 (5 bases). Per the germline V gene, CDR1 is SGHRS and CDR2 is YFSETQ. Trimming cost V 1 base and J 1 base, with 5 bases left between them. This CDR3 region has 13 residues. CDR3 sequence reads: CASSLTGNTEAFF. For the CDR3, the DNA is TGCGCCAGCAGCTTGACAGGGAACACTGAAGCTTTCTTT.

This rearrangement joins TRBV19 to TRBJ1-2, with 7 positions matching TRBD1. V lost 4 bases and J lost 0; bases outside the gene matches: 14. Germline V gene lookup returns CDR1 LNHDA and CDR2 SQIVND (reference sequence). The CDR3 consists of 18 residues. This CDR3 reads CASSKPRTGDEPNYGYTF. The CDR3 nucleotides are TGTGCCAGTAGTAAGCCAAGGACAGGCGATGAACCTAACTATGGCTACACCTTC.

The chain is built from TRBV11-2 and TRBJ1-3; D not resolved. With 2 bases removed from V and 7 bases from J, the gap between germline ends came to 9 bases. Per the germline V gene, CDR1 is SGHAT and CDR2 is FQNNGV. The CDR3 sequence is 13 residues long. The CDR3 sequence: CASSLTDGNTIYF. CDR3 in DNA: TGTGCCAGCAGCTTAACAGATGGGAACACCATATATTTT. The variable domain in full, with the rest retrieved from reference TRBV11-2 and TRBJ1-3, is EAGVAQSPRYKIIEKRQSVAFWCNPISGHATLYWYQQILGQGPKLLIQFQNNGVVDDSQLPKDRFSAERLKGVDSTLKIQPAKLEDSAVYLCASSLTDGNTIYFGEGSWLTVV.

The chain has TRBV5-5 and TRBJ2-2, with 7 bases fitting TRBD1. Germline CDR1 and CDR2: SGHKS and YYEKEE (reference sequence). Trimming removed 3 bases from V and 7 bases from J; junction bases left unmatched: 9. The CDR3 has 15 amino acids. CDR3 sequence (DNA): TGTGCCAGCAGCTCCGAGGTGACAGGGCACGGGGAGCTGTTTTTT. It translates to CASSSEVTGHGELFF.

CDR3 bases: TGTGCCAGCAGCCCCCGACAGGGCCGATACGAGCAGTACTTC. Protein product: CASSPRQGRYEQYF. The chain links TRBV6-1 to TRBJ2-7; 7 bases map to TRBD1. V was pared by 6 bases and J by 4 bases, with 9 bases of the junction left unmatched. The germline V gene encodes CDR1 MNHNS and CDR2 SASEGT. This CDR3 is built from 14 residues.

This clone was detected once. The chain recombines TRBV13 with TRBJ2-5, with 13 bases matching TRBD2. This CDR3 has 17 residues. The V and J ends lost 4 bases and 4 bases, in that order; junction bases with no gene match: 9. The germline CDR1 and CDR2 sequences are PRHDT and FYEKMQ (reference sequence). This CDR3 reads CASSSPGLAGARETQYF. The CDR3 nucleotides read TGTGCCAGCAGCTCACCTGGACTAGCGGGGGCGAGAGAGACCCAGTACTTC. Full variable domain (rest looked up from reference TRBV13 and TRBJ2-5): AAGVIQSPRHLIKEKRETATLKCYPIPRHDTVYWYQQGPGQDPQFLISFYEKMQSDKGSIPDRFSAQQFSDYHSELNMSSLELGDSALYFCASSSPGLAGARETQYFGPGTRLLVL.

The CDR3 DNA follows: TGTGCCAGTAGTCCTGGACAGGGATCCTATAATTCACCCCTCCACTTT. Protein sequence: CASSPGQGSYNSPLHF. The chain carries TRBV19 and TRBJ1-6; 8 nucleotides align to TRBD1. CDR1 and CDR2 (germline): LNHDA, SQIVND (reference sequence). The V and J ends lost 5 bases and 1 base, in that order; junction bases with no gene match: 4. This CDR3 spans 16 amino acids.

V is TRBV29-1 and J is TRBJ1-2; 9 nucleotides match TRBD1. Germline assignment: CDR1 SQVTM and CDR2 ANQGSEA. The CDR3 totals 13 residues. In nucleotides, the CDR3 is TGCAGAGATTACAGGGGGCCGAACTATGGCTACACCTTC. Its translation is CRDYRGPNYGYTF.

The chain couples TRBV10-3 to TRBJ2-1; 9 bases align to TRBD1. The CDR3 sequence is 19 residues long. V shed 4 bases, J shed 7 bases, and the junction held 20 bases outside the gene matches. Germline loops: CDR1 ENHRY, CDR2 SYGVKD. CDR3 bases: TGTGCCATCAGTGGGGGACAGGGCGATTCGCCAATAATCACGAATGAGCAGTTCTTC. Its translation: CAISGGQGDSPIITNEQFF.

The rearrangement links TRBV10-3 to TRBJ2-2, with TRBD1 matching 8 bases. Germline V lookup: CDR1 ENHRY, CDR2 SYGVKD. The V and J ends lost 3 bases and 4 bases, in that order; junction bases with no gene match: 4. The CDR3 is 15 amino acids. This chain's CDR3 is CAISDYTGGTGELFF. For the CDR3, the DNA is TGTGCCATCAGTGATTATACAGGGGGCACCGGGGAGCTGTTTTTT.

The CDR3, as DNA: TGTGCCAGCATCGAGGGTCCTAAAGAGACCCAGTACTTC. This codes for CASIEGPKETQYF. This chain links TRBV6-1 with TRBJ2-5; possibly TRBD2 for D (5 bases). Trimming took 7 bases from V and 3 from J, leaving 12 bases between them. CDR3 length: 13 residues. CDR1 is MNHNS, CDR2 SASEGT, per germline.

With respect to this clone: Other DNA sequences in this specimen translate into the identical CDR3. V gene TRBV19 combines with J gene TRBJ1-5; 9 bases fit TRBD1. CDR1 and CDR2 from the germline V gene are LNHDA and SQIVND (reference sequence). V shed 8 bases and J 4 bases; nucleotides not matched to a gene: 0. The CDR3 runs to 12 residues. In DNA, the CDR3 is TGTGCCAGTGGGACAGGGAATCAGCCCCAGCATTTT. This sequence encodes CASGTGNQPQHF.

This clone has a handful of counts. V is TRBV6-5 and J is TRBJ1-2, with 8 nucleotides matching TRBD1. Germline V gene lookup returns CDR1 MNHEY and CDR2 SVGAGI. The CDR3 length is 13 residues. J was trimmed by 7 bases and V by 6 bases; bases with no gene match: 7. DNA for the CDR3: TGTGCCAGCAGCGACAGGGGACGTTCTGGCTACACCTTC. Protein: CASSDRGRSGYTF.

V and J are TRBV27 and TRBJ2-7; 8 bases match TRBD1. This CDR3 comprises 13 residues. Germline trimming cut 7 bases from V and 5 bases from J; bases unmatched to any gene: 7. CDR1 and CDR2 from the germline V gene are MNHEY and SMNVEV (reference sequence). The CDR3 sequence is CASMGRGQDEQYF. The CDR3 DNA reads TGTGCCAGCATGGGCAGGGGGCAGGACGAGCAGTACTTC.

The chain links TRBV21-1 to TRBJ2-7; the table's D call, TRBD2, has no DNA check behind it. TRBV21-1 is reported as a pseudogene. The CDR3 spans 12 residues. Here the CDR3 DNA reads TGTGCCAGCAGGGAGGGGCTTTACGAGCAGTACTTC. Translation: CASREGLYEQYF.

The rearrangement links TRBV5-1 to TRBJ1-1; D possibly corresponds to TRBD1 (5 bases). V lost 0 bases and J 4 bases, leaving 10 bases between the germline ends. Germline V gives CDR1 SGHRS, CDR2 YFSETQ. This CDR3 region has 14 residues. DNA of the CDR3: TGCGCCAGCAGCTTGGAAGCGGGGCCCACTGAAGCTTTCTTT. Translation gives CASSLEAGPTEAFF.

The chain's CDR3 is CASSEGGPNSGNTIYF. The CDR3 DNA sequence: TGTGCCAGCAGTGAAGGGGGGCCCAACTCTGGAAACACCATATATTTT. V usage is TRBV6-1 and J usage is TRBJ1-3; D possibly corresponds to TRBD1 (6 bases). Trimming pared 1 base from V and 0 bases from J, leaving 10 bases between. The CDR3 consists of 16 residues. Germline V CDR1 and CDR2: MNHNS, SASEGT.

The rearrangement joins TRBV2 to TRBJ2-7; 8 positions match TRBD1. Germline V gene lookup returns CDR1 SNHLY and CDR2 FYNNEI. The CDR3 runs 14 residues. With 6 bases clipped from V and 4 bases from J, the junction kept 8 bases outside the gene matches. CDR3 residues: CASSDRGSPYEQYF. The CDR3 bases are TGTGCCAGCAGCGACAGGGGTAGCCCTTACGAGCAGTACTTC. Based on the CDR3 plus reference TRBV2 and TRBJ2-7, the full variable domain is EPEVTQTPSHQVTQMGQEVILRCVPISNHLYFYWYRQILGQKVEFLVSFYNNEISEKSEIFDDQFSVERPDGSNFTLKIRSTKLEDSAMYFCASSDRGSPYEQYFGPGTRLTVT.

This clone was detected only a few times. This CDR3 is CASSETSGGYNEQFF. The CDR3 nucleotides are TGTGCCAGCAGTGAAACTAGCGGGGGGTACAATGAGCAGTTCTTC. This chain uses TRBV6-4 with TRBJ2-1; 12 positions agree with TRBD2. Per germline, CDR1 MRHNA and CDR2 SNTAGT. The CDR3 sequence is 15 residues long. V shed 3 bases, J shed 4 bases, and the junction held 1 base outside the gene matches.

This clone is a singleton in its sample. J is TRBJ1-1 and V is TRBV7-9; 10 bases map to TRBD1. The J segment lost 6 bases and the V segment lost 5 bases, leaving 6 bases of the junction unmatched. The CDR3 runs to 14 residues. Germline V gene sequence: CDR1 SEHNR, CDR2 FQNEAQ (reference sequence). CDR3 residues: CASSADRGQAEAFF. For the CDR3, the DNA is TGTGCCAGCAGCGCCGACAGGGGGCAGGCTGAAGCTTTCTTT.

V and J are TRBV29-1 and TRBJ1-2, with D possibly TRBD1 on 5 matching bases. Deletions cut 7 bases from V and 1 base from J, with 7 bases between. CDR3 length: 11 amino acids. Germline V gives CDR1 SQVTM, CDR2 ANQGSEA. The CDR3 loop reads CSAGDNYGYTF. The CDR3 coding sequence is TGCAGCGCGGGGGATAACTATGGCTACACCTTC.

V and J are TRBV6-1 and TRBJ2-7; a weak D match, TRBD1 (6 bases). This CDR3 contains 12 residues. Deletions cut 6 bases from V and 7 bases from J, with 13 bases between. Per germline, CDR1 MNHNS and CDR2 SASEGT. CDR3 bases: TGTGCCAGCAGGCAGGGGTTGGGGGAGCAGTACTTC. Its protein product is CASRQGLGEQYF.

J is TRBJ2-6 and V is TRBV5-1; 8 bases agree with TRBD1. The trim removed 1 base at V and 4 bases at J, leaving 7 bases unmatched. The CDR3 spans 17 residues. Germline assignment: CDR1 SGHRS and CDR2 YFSETQ. CDR3 coding DNA: TGCGCCAGCAGCTTGCTCGGGACAGGTGCAGGGGCCAACGTCCTGACTTTC. It encodes CASSLLGTGAGANVLTF.

This chain links TRBV9 with TRBJ2-5; TRBD2 matches at 8 bases. Germline CDR1 SGDLS, CDR2 YYNGEE. There are 16 residues in the CDR3. V shed 0 bases and J 5 bases; nucleotides not matched to a gene: 9. The CDR3 DNA sequence: TGTGCCAGCAGCGTAGGCGCCGGGGGGGCCTCCGAGACCCAGTACTTC. This encodes CASSVGAGGASETQYF.

This rearrangement joins TRBV2 to TRBJ1-2; 9 nucleotides line up with TRBD1. V lost 6 bases and J lost 8; bases outside the gene matches: 7. Germline loops: CDR1 SNHLY, CDR2 FYNNEI. CDR3 length: 13 residues. The CDR3 sequence is CASRPGQGGGYTF. In nucleotides, the CDR3 is TGTGCCAGCAGGCCGGGACAGGGCGGCGGCTACACCTTC.

The chain recombines TRBV7-3 with TRBJ1-2, with TRBD1 matching over 7 bases. Trimming removed 9 bases from V and 2 bases from J; junction bases left unmatched: 12. This CDR3 is built from 15 residues. Germline loops: CDR1 SGHTA, CDR2 FQGTGA. The CDR3 region has the DNA TGTGCCAGATCCCCTTGGGGACAGCAAAACTATGGCTACACCTTC. Protein product: CARSPWGQQNYGYTF.

This clone was picked up a small number of times. This rearrangement joins TRBV19 to TRBJ1-2, with 10 positions matching TRBD1. This CDR3 comprises 15 residues. V lost 5 bases and J lost 2; bases outside the gene matches: 5. CDR1 LNHDA and CDR2 SQIVND come from the germline V gene (reference sequence). Here the CDR3 reads CASSDPGQGNYGYTF. In DNA, the CDR3 is TGTGCCAGTAGTGACCCGGGACAGGGGAACTATGGCTACACCTTC.